The 9 T cell receptor beta chains reported below all come from one sample, sequenced in a study of control samples from healthy donors and cancer patients. Generated by immunoSEQ multiplex PCR, the TCRdb table keeps only in-frame clones and is missing some. The sample has about 130,000 clones, over 75% seen once. Sequencing input: blood. These TCRs come from a young man in good health.

This clone was seen a few times. The V gene is TRBV14, the J gene TRBJ1-2; TRBD1 agrees at 7 bases. Trimming cost V 5 bases and J 2 bases; bases outside gene matches: 5. The germline CDR1 and CDR2 sequences are SGHDN and FVKESK. This CDR3 contains 14 residues. CDR3 DNA: TGTGCCAGCAGCTGGGACAGAGGGAACTATGGCTACACCTTC. As protein: CASSWDRGNYGYTF. Looking up the rest from reference TRBV14 and TRBJ1-2 gives the full variable domain: EAGVTQFPSHSVIEKGQTVTLRCDPISGHDNLYWYRRVMGKEIKFLLHFVKESKQDESGMPNNRFLAERTGGTYSTLKVQPAELEDSGVYFCASSWDRGNYGYTFGSGTRLTVV.

The gene calls are TRBV6-5 and TRBJ2-1; the D is unclear. The V end lost 10 bases, the J end lost 4 bases, and 14 bases lay between the germline ends. This CDR3 region has 13 residues. Per germline, CDR1 MNHEY and CDR2 SVGAGI. CDR3 region: CATMDPPYNEQFF. The CDR3 DNA reads TGTGCCACCATGGACCCGCCGTACAATGAGCAGTTCTTC.

For the CDR3, the DNA is TGTGCCAGCAGCCAAGATTTCCGGGGGAACTATGGCTACACCTTC. This gives the protein CASSQDFRGNYGYTF. This sequence joins TRBV4-2 and TRBJ1-2, with TRBD1 as a possible D gene (5 bases). This CDR3 has 15 residues. Looked up from germline, CDR1 is LGHNA and CDR2 is YNFKEQ. Between the trimmed V and J ends, which lost 0 bases and 2 bases, there was a span of 10 bases.

V usage is TRBV7-9 and J usage is TRBJ1-4; no definite D call. The CDR3 loop spans 16 amino acids. Germline CDR1 SEHNR, CDR2 FQNEAQ (reference sequence). Trimming removed 3 bases at V and 0 bases at J, with 11 bases between. The DNA for the CDR3 is TGTGCCAGCAGCTTGTCGGGCTTATCAACTAATGAAAAACTGTTTTTT. It encodes CASSLSGLSTNEKLFF.

This rearrangement joins TRBV29-1 to TRBJ2-1; 14 bases map to TRBD2. V lost 7 bases and J lost 4; bases outside the gene matches: 9. The CDR3 consists of 16 residues. The germline gives CDR1 SQVTM, CDR2 ANQGSEA. This CDR3 is CSARGLAGAGYNEQFF. The DNA of the CDR3 is TGCAGCGCCCGGGGACTAGCGGGAGCGGGTTACAATGAGCAGTTCTTC.

V gene TRBV29-1 combines with J gene TRBJ2-7, with 10 bases fitting TRBD1. The CDR3 extends over 13 amino acids. Looked up from germline, CDR1 is SQVTM and CDR2 is ANQGSEA. With 7 bases clipped from V and 2 bases from J, the junction kept 5 bases outside the gene matches. CDR3 in DNA: TGCAGCGGGGCGACAGGGGGCCCCTACGAGCAGTACTTC. Translation: CSGATGGPYEQYF.

The chain employs TRBV30 and TRBJ2-7, with D possibly TRBD2 on 6 matching bases. CDR3 size: 11 residues. Per the germline V gene, CDR1 is GTSNPN and CDR2 is SVGIG (reference sequence). V dropped 8 bases and J dropped 5 bases, with 13 bases sitting between them. The CDR3 sequence: CARSWRDEQYF. The DNA for the CDR3 is TGTGCCAGATCTTGGAGGGACGAGCAGTACTTC.

This chain connects TRBV9 to TRBJ2-1; D is possibly TRBD2 (5 bases). Germline V gene sequence: CDR1 SGDLS, CDR2 YYNGEE. This CDR3 comprises 12 residues. The V end was cut by 0 bases, the J end by 15 bases, with 13 bases between. The chain's CDR3 is CASSVGLGGLFF. The CDR3 nucleotides read TGTGCCAGCAGCGTAGGTCTCGGAGGCCTGTTCTTC.

This chain uses TRBV3-1 (or the pseudogene TRBV3-2) with TRBJ1-5, with 9 bases fitting TRBD1. The CDR3 covers 17 residues. Germline assignment: CDR1 LGHDT and CDR2 YNNKEL (reference sequence). Unmatched junction bases numbered 8, after V lost 3 bases and J lost 2 bases. This CDR3 reads CASSQTHRGQGNQPQHF. CDR3 DNA sequence: TGTGCCAGCAGCCAGACCCACAGGGGGCAGGGCAATCAGCCCCAGCATTTT.